Listed here are 29 T cell receptor beta chains from one sample, sequenced in a study of shared T cell receptors in the human thymus. Assay used: immunoSEQ multiplex PCR; TCRdb lists only in-frame clones, some missing. The sample includes approximately 760,000 clones, roughly 85% of them seen just once. These data were likewise used in another study, on human thymus T cells.

Specimen: thymocytes. The source is a girl in the first two years of life with a congenital heart defect.

V is TRBV5-1 and J is TRBJ2-7, with D hard to call. CDR1 and CDR2 (germline): SGHRS, YFSETQ. Trimming pared 4 bases from V and 0 bases from J, leaving 23 bases between. This CDR3 spans 18 amino acids. The CDR3 loop reads CASSPYSLYPHSSYEQYF. CDR3 bases: TGCGCCAGCAGCCCCTACAGCCTCTACCCGCATAGCTCCTACGAGCAGTACTTC. The whole variable domain, remainder taken from reference TRBV5-1 and TRBJ2-7, is KAGVTQTPRYLIKTRGQQVTLSCSPISGHRSVSWYQQTPGQGLQFLFEYFSETQRNKGNFPGRFSGRQFSNSRSEMNVSTLELGDSALYLCASSPYSLYPHSSYEQYFGPGTRLTVT.

The chain couples TRBV14 to TRBJ1-6, with D uncertain. Per germline, CDR1 SGHDN and CDR2 FVKESK. Trimming left V 0 bases short and J 4 bases short, with 10 bases between. The CDR3 contains 16 residues. The CDR3 spells CASSQESKRYNSPLHF. For the CDR3, the DNA is TGTGCCAGCAGCCAAGAATCAAAGCGTTATAATTCACCCCTCCACTTT.

The chain has TRBV6-5 and TRBJ2-5; 9 bases are shared with TRBD1. J gave up 1 base and V 6 bases, and 6 bases lay outside the gene matches. Looked up from germline, CDR1 is MNHEY and CDR2 is SVGAGI. The CDR3 is 15 amino acids. As DNA, the CDR3 is TGTGCCAGCAGGAAACAGGGGGCCGCCCAAGAGACCCAGTACTTC. Its protein is CASRKQGAAQETQYF.

The CDR3 sequence: CASSVVDGGDRESRGYTF. Written as DNA, the CDR3 is TGTGCCAGCAGCGTAGTAGACGGAGGGGACAGGGAGAGTCGCGGCTACACCTTC. The chain has TRBV9 and TRBJ1-2; TRBD1 agrees at 9 bases. The CDR3 runs 18 residues. Germline CDR1 reads SGDLS; CDR2 reads YYNGEE. V gave up 0 bases and J gave up 8 bases; unmatched junction bases: 17.

This clone was found a few times. The chain recombines TRBV5-6 with TRBJ1-2, with D uncertain. Germline V CDR1 and CDR2: SGHDT, YYEEEE. The V gene lost 0 bases and the J gene lost 7 bases, with 13 bases spanning the gap. The CDR3 is 14 amino acids. The CDR3 sequence is CASSLDERIGGYTF. In nucleotides, the CDR3 is TGTGCCAGCAGCTTGGACGAAAGAATCGGTGGCTACACCTTC.

Here the CDR3 reads CASSRDKHYGYTF. The CDR3 coding sequence is TGTGCCAGCAGCCGCGACAAGCACTATGGCTACACCTTC. The chain carries TRBV7-2 and TRBJ1-2; D gene unclear. Trimming cost V 5 bases and J 3 bases, with 10 bases left between them. The CDR3 contains 13 residues. CDR1 SGHTA and CDR2 FQGNSA come from the germline V gene.

The J gene is TRBJ2-7, the V gene TRBV6-6; D is perhaps TRBD1 (6 bases). The length of the CDR3 is 13 residues. Per the germline V gene, CDR1 is MNHNY and CDR2 is SVGAGI (reference sequence). Trimming left V 5 bases short and J 1 base short, with 9 bases between. CDR3 residues: CASSPDRSYEQYF. The CDR3 DNA sequence: TGTGCCAGCAGTCCGGACAGATCCTACGAGCAGTACTTC.

This chain uses TRBV28 with TRBJ2-3; TRBD1 aligns across 8 bases. Germline trimming cut 2 bases from V and 5 bases from J; bases unmatched to any gene: 6. CDR1 is MDHEN and CDR2 is SYDVKM in the germline V gene. There are 15 residues in the CDR3. The CDR3 sequence: CASSLGQGARDTQYF. DNA of the CDR3: TGTGCCAGCAGTTTAGGGCAGGGGGCGAGAGATACGCAGTATTTT.

This clone was counted between two and nine times. This chain uses TRBV7-2 with TRBJ1-1; D gene ambiguous. This CDR3 has 14 amino acids. Germline-derived CDR1 and CDR2 are SGHTA and FQGNSA. V was cut by 4 bases and J by 0 bases, with 9 bases left in between. The CDR3 sequence is CASSSFNLNTEAFF. DNA of the CDR3: TGTGCCAGCAGCTCCTTCAACTTGAACACTGAAGCTTTCTTT.

The J gene is TRBJ1-2, the V gene TRBV9, with a possible D match to TRBD1 (5 bases). V gave up 0 bases and J gave up 3 bases, with 9 bases separating them. This CDR3 is built from 14 residues. CDR1 and CDR2 (germline): SGDLS, YYNGEE. The CDR3 nucleotides are TGTGCCAGCAGCGTAGATCGGGGGGACTATGGCTACACCTTC. Its protein is CASSVDRGDYGYTF.

The CDR3 is CASSIGDRTGEMGGYTF. CDR3 in DNA: TGTGCCAGTAGTATAGGAGACCGGACAGGCGAAATGGGTGGCTACACCTTC. The rearrangement links TRBV19 to TRBJ1-2; TRBD1 aligns across 7 bases. V lost 1 base and J lost 7; bases outside the gene matches: 15. The CDR3 runs 17 residues. Germline assignment: CDR1 LNHDA and CDR2 SQIVND (reference sequence).

The chain has TRBV5-1 and TRBJ2-1; unclear D gene. Trimming took 6 bases from V and 9 from J, leaving 28 bases between them. This CDR3 is 17 amino acids long. Germline CDR1 reads SGHRS; CDR2 reads YFSETQ. The CDR3 region is CASNPTVGSKARIEQFF. In DNA form, the CDR3 reads TGCGCCAGCAACCCTACCGTAGGTTCCAAGGCTAGGATTGAGCAGTTCTTC.

The V and J genes are TRBV6-6 and TRBJ2-7, with 7 bases aligning to TRBD2. Looked up from germline, CDR1 is MNHNY and CDR2 is SVGAGI (reference sequence). Germline trimming cut 2 bases from V and 6 bases from J; bases unmatched to any gene: 13. CDR3 length: 16 residues. This chain's CDR3 is CASSYNFREANGEQYF. The CDR3 DNA follows: TGTGCCAGCAGTTACAATTTCCGGGAGGCTAATGGCGAGCAGTACTTC.

This clone showed up just once. This sequence joins TRBV25-1 and TRBJ2-1; the D gene is possibly TRBD2 (6 bases). CDR1 is MGHDK and CDR2 is SYGVNS in the germline V gene. Between the trimmed V and J ends, which lost 3 bases and 13 bases, there was a span of 31 bases. CDR3 length: 18 residues. The CDR3 region has the DNA TGTGCCAGCAGTGACCCCTTACGCCTGTATGGGGGGAAGGGCGGACAGTTCTTC. The encoded protein is CASSDPLRLYGGKGGQFF.

The chain joins TRBV10-2 to TRBJ2-7, with 11 bases matching TRBD1. The V gene end was trimmed by 8 bases and the J gene end by 7 bases; junction bases not matched to a gene: 10. The CDR3 sequence is 14 residues long. Germline values: CDR1 WSHSY, CDR2 SAAADI. Here the CDR3 reads CASQGQGVGWEQYF. CDR3 DNA sequence: TGCGCCAGCCAGGGACAGGGGGTAGGTTGGGAGCAGTACTTC.

This chain uses TRBV15 with TRBJ1-2; D is unclear. The CDR3 length is 14 residues. CDR1 and CDR2 from the germline V gene are LNHNV and YYDKDF (reference sequence). V shed 0 bases and J shed 7 bases, with 12 bases lying between them. CDR3 in amino acids: CATSRDRIWAGYTF. The CDR3 coding sequence is TGTGCCACCAGCAGAGATCGAATATGGGCTGGCTACACCTTC.

The chain is built from TRBV4-1 and TRBJ2-7; a weak D match, TRBD1 (6 bases). Trimming cost V 4 bases and J 1 base, with 11 bases left between them. CDR1 is MGHRA, CDR2 YSYEKL, per germline. The CDR3 loop spans 14 amino acids. CDR3 sequence reads: CASSPFDRSYEQYF. The CDR3, as DNA: TGCGCCAGCAGCCCGTTTGACAGGTCCTACGAGCAGTACTTC.

V gene TRBV20-1 combines with J gene TRBJ2-5, with D possibly being TRBD2 (6 bases). With 5 bases removed from V and 4 bases from J, the gap between germline ends came to 8 bases. This CDR3 is built from 11 residues. The germline CDR1 and CDR2 sequences are DFQATT and SNEGSKA (reference sequence). The CDR3 spells CSAHGGETQYF. CDR3 bases: TGCAGTGCTCACGGGGGAGAGACCCAGTACTTC.

The rearrangement joins TRBV5-6 to TRBJ1-1, with 10 bases aligning to TRBD1. This CDR3 spans 19 amino acids. Losses at the gene ends were 1 base for V and 0 bases for J; bases not matched to a gene: 12. Germline CDR1 is SGHDT and CDR2 is YYEEEE. DNA of the CDR3: TGTGCCAGCAGCTTGTTTAGGACAGGGGGGCAATTCATGAACACTGAAGCTTTCTTT. This sequence encodes CASSLFRTGGQFMNTEAFF.

The J gene is TRBJ1-6, the V gene TRBV2; 9 bases agree with TRBD1. CDR1 is SNHLY and CDR2 is FYNNEI in the germline V gene. V was pared by 6 bases and J by 3 bases, with 6 bases of the junction left unmatched. This CDR3 is 16 amino acids long. CDR3 in DNA: TGTGCCAGCAGCACGACAGGGGGAGGCTATAATTCACCCCTCCACTTT. Its protein is CASSTTGGGYNSPLHF.

This clone occurred a few times. The chain is built from TRBV11-2 and TRBJ1-5, with D perhaps TRBD1 (5 bases). V lost 1 base, J lost 4 bases, and 11 bases lay in between. Germline V gene lookup returns CDR1 SGHAT and CDR2 FQNNGV. This CDR3 has 15 residues. CDR3 in DNA: TGTGCCAGCAGCTTAGGACCCGGGGGGAATCAGCCCCAGCATTTT. It is translated as CASSLGPGGNQPQHF.

The V and J genes are TRBV6-5 and TRBJ2-7; perhaps TRBD2 as D (6 bases). Trimming stripped 2 bases from V and 2 bases from J, with 16 bases between. The CDR3 contains 16 residues. Germline CDR1 is MNHEY and CDR2 is SVGAGI. The CDR3 nucleotides are TGTGCCAGCAGTTACGGACCATCGGGGAGGACCTACGAGCAGTACTTC. It specifies CASSYGPSGRTYEQYF.

This clone was seen only once. The chain employs TRBV6-6 and TRBJ1-5, with a tentative D call TRBD1 (6 bases). CDR1 MNHNY and CDR2 SVGAGI come from the germline V gene (reference sequence). V was shortened by 10 bases and J by 6 bases, with 22 bases between the two germline ends. The CDR3 has 15 residues. The CDR3 is CATLYGGRKSQPQHF. CDR3 coding DNA: TGTGCCACCCTGTACGGGGGGCGAAAATCTCAGCCCCAGCATTTT.

CDR3 amino acids: CASSLSLAGTKETQYF. The DNA for the CDR3 is TGCGCCAGCAGCTTGTCCCTAGCGGGGACTAAAGAGACCCAGTACTTC. The V call is TRBV5-1, the J call TRBJ2-5, with TRBD2 matching over 9 bases. The CDR3 runs to 16 residues. Germline V gene lookup returns CDR1 SGHRS and CDR2 YFSETQ. Trimming removed 1 base from V and 3 bases from J; junction bases left unmatched: 7.

This clone appeared a few times. The chain employs TRBV7-9 and TRBJ2-5; maybe TRBD1 (5 bases). This CDR3 has 19 residues. V gave up 5 bases and J gave up 0 bases, with 25 bases separating them. CDR1 and CDR2 (germline): SEHNR, FQNEAQ (reference sequence). CDR3 residues: CASSINARVGARHQETQYF. CDR3 in DNA: TGTGCCAGCAGCATCAATGCCAGGGTTGGTGCTCGACACCAAGAGACCCAGTACTTC.

The rearrangement joins TRBV5-8 to TRBJ2-4; TRBD2 agrees at 9 bases. CDR1 is SGHTS and CDR2 is YDEGEE in the germline V gene. The CDR3 has 16 amino acids. With 0 bases clipped from V and 3 bases from J, the junction kept 4 bases outside the gene matches. This chain's CDR3 is CASSLVPTSGKNIQYF. CDR3 DNA: TGTGCCAGCAGCTTGGTGCCGACTAGCGGCAAAAACATTCAGTACTTC.

This chain links TRBV30 with TRBJ2-2; the match to TRBD2 covers 9 bases. The CDR3 covers 19 residues. Trimming at V came to 2 bases and at J to 0 bases, leaving 13 bases not matched to a gene. Germline assignment: CDR1 GTSNPN and CDR2 SVGIG (reference sequence). In DNA form, the CDR3 reads TGTGCCTGGAGTTCAGAAAAGGTTCAGCGGGGGGCGAACACCGGGGAGCTGTTTTTT. It translates to CAWSSEKVQRGANTGELFF. Based on the CDR3 plus reference TRBV30 and TRBJ2-2, the full variable domain is SQTIHQWPATLVQPVGSPLSLECTVEGTSNPNLYWYRQAAGRGLQLLFYSVGIGQISSEVPQNLSASRPQDRQFILSSKKLLLSDSGFYLCAWSSEKVQRGANTGELFFGEGSRLTVL.

The chain joins TRBV19 to TRBJ2-7; TRBD1 might be the D (5 bases). The V gene lost 3 bases and the J gene lost 2 bases, with 11 bases spanning the gap. CDR3 length: 14 amino acids. Looked up from germline, CDR1 is LNHDA and CDR2 is SQIVND (reference sequence). CDR3 nucleotide sequence: TGTGCCAGTAGTATCGGCAGGGCGCCCTACGAGCAGTACTTC. It translates to CASSIGRAPYEQYF.

V is TRBV4-3 and J is TRBJ1-2, with D maybe TRBD1 (5 bases). V was pared by 0 bases and J by 6 bases, with 17 bases between. CDR3 length: 16 residues. Germline loops: CDR1 LGHNA, CDR2 YSLEER. CDR3 coding DNA: TGCGCCAGCAGCCAAGATAAGGGGCGACACCGAGATGGCTACACCTTC. This codes for CASSQDKGRHRDGYTF.